The 19 T cell receptor beta chains reported below all come from one sample, sequenced in a study of cytomegalovirus exposure and HLA in healthy donors. Primers: 60 Vbeta forward and 13 Jbeta reverse. Sequencing was performed with immunoSEQ multiplex PCR; in TCRdb, only in-frame clones are kept and a portion is missing. Among 95,000 to 150,000 clones listed, less than 20% were seen once. The sequenced sample was PBMCs. These receptors were collected from a woman aged 18 to 35 in good health and CMV-seronegative.

This clone turned up a few times. The V call is TRBV13, the J call TRBJ1-1; tentatively, D is TRBD1 (5 bases). The CDR3 runs 13 residues. V gave up 0 bases and J gave up 10 bases, with 12 bases separating them. Per the germline V gene, CDR1 is PRHDT and CDR2 is FYEKMQ (reference sequence). Written as DNA, the CDR3 is TGTGCCAGCAGCTTAGGGCGGGGGGTTGTAGCTTTCTTT. Translated: CASSLGRGVVAFF.

The chain has TRBV29-1 and TRBJ1-2; D gene ambiguous. The germline V gene encodes CDR1 SQVTM and CDR2 ANQGSEA. The V and J ends lost 0 bases and 5 bases respectively, with 13 bases between them. CDR3 length equals 14 residues. The CDR3 loop reads CSVEDREASYGYTF. As DNA, the CDR3 is TGCAGCGTTGAAGATCGGGAAGCCTCGTATGGCTACACCTTC.

This chain links TRBV28 with TRBJ1-5, with 8 bases matching TRBD1. V was pared by 2 bases and J by 7 bases, with 4 bases of the junction left unmatched. CDR3 size: 14 residues. CDR1 and CDR2 from the germline V gene are MDHEN and SYDVKM. CDR3 sequence (DNA): TGTGCCAGCAGTTTAGGACAGGGCCGGCAGCCCCAGCATTTT. Amino acids: CASSLGQGRQPQHF.

This chain links TRBV7-8 with TRBJ1-2; 9 nucleotides match TRBD1. The CDR3 runs to 17 residues. J was trimmed by 1 base and V by 5 bases; bases with no gene match: 11. CDR1 and CDR2 from the germline V gene are SGHVS and FQNEAQ. CDR3 DNA: TGTGCCAGCAGCCCACGGGACAGGGAAAAGTATAACTATGGCTACACCTTC. Amino acid sequence: CASSPRDREKYNYGYTF.

The chain employs TRBV5-6 and TRBJ2-7; D is perhaps TRBD1 (5 bases). With 3 bases removed from V and 2 bases from J, the gap between germline ends came to 9 bases. This CDR3 region has 13 residues. Germline values: CDR1 SGHDT, CDR2 YYEEEE. For the CDR3, the DNA is TGTGCCAGCAGCTGGACATCGACCTACGAGCAGTACTTC. Its translation is CASSWTSTYEQYF.

This clone was observed a handful of times. The chain has TRBV9 and TRBJ2-2, with D possibly matching TRBD2 (5 bases). Trimming removed 4 bases from V and 3 bases from J, with 10 bases in between. Germline V gives CDR1 SGDLS, CDR2 YYNGEE. The CDR3 extends over 14 amino acids. The CDR3 nucleotides read TGTGCCAGCAGCATACTAGGGTACACCGGGGAGCTGTTTTTT. This translates into CASSILGYTGELFF.

The gene calls are TRBV4-1 and TRBJ2-1; 8 bases are a match to TRBD1. Germline CDR1 reads MGHRA; CDR2 reads YSYEKL. V lost 2 bases, J lost 6 bases, and 3 bases stayed unmatched. The CDR3 loop spans 14 amino acids. CDR3 amino acids: CASSQRGQGNEQFF. The CDR3 coding sequence is TGCGCCAGCAGCCAAAGAGGACAGGGCAATGAGCAGTTCTTC.

V gene TRBV9 combines with J gene TRBJ1-1; D may be TRBD1 (5 bases). CDR3 length: 15 amino acids. Germline loops: CDR1 SGDLS, CDR2 YYNGEE. V was pared by 0 bases and J by 0 bases, with 9 bases between. CDR3 region: CASSVDGGLNTEAFF. CDR3 nucleotides: TGTGCCAGCAGCGTAGACGGGGGTCTGAACACTGAAGCTTTCTTT.

This clone was picked up a small number of times. The rearrangement joins TRBV6-5 to TRBJ1-2, with 9 bases identical to TRBD1. This CDR3 contains 13 residues. J gave up 7 bases and V 2 bases, and 2 bases lay outside the gene matches. CDR1 is MNHEY, CDR2 SVGAGI, per germline. CDR3 in amino acids: CASSYRDRAGYTF. The DNA of the CDR3 is TGTGCCAGCAGTTACCGGGACAGGGCTGGCTACACCTTC.

The chain links TRBV7-9 to TRBJ2-1; TRBD2 matches at 12 bases. There are 17 residues in the CDR3. Germline CDR1 reads SEHNR; CDR2 reads FQNEAQ (reference sequence). The V segment lost 5 bases and the J segment 7 bases; nucleotides outside the gene matches: 12. CDR3 amino acids: CASSESLAGGPGNEQFF. CDR3 coding DNA: TGTGCCAGCAGCGAATCTCTAGCGGGGGGGCCGGGGAATGAGCAGTTCTTC.

This clone turned up a few times. The chain carries TRBV28 and TRBJ1-1; 8 bases fit TRBD1. This CDR3 region has 14 residues. In germline, CDR1 is MDHEN, CDR2 SYDVKM. Trimming removed 5 bases from V and 4 bases from J; junction bases left unmatched: 6. The CDR3 region has the DNA TGTGCCAGCAGTCCTCAGGGGGCAGGCACTGAAGCTTTCTTT. This gives the protein CASSPQGAGTEAFF.

The CDR3 region is CASSSRTGTNTF. The CDR3 DNA sequence: TGTGCCAGCAGCTCCCGGACAGGGACTAACACCTTC. The V and J genes are TRBV14 and TRBJ1-2; the match to TRBD1 covers 8 bases. Germline-derived CDR1 and CDR2 are SGHDN and FVKESK. The CDR3 totals 12 residues. V was clipped by 5 bases and J by 12 bases; unmatched bases: 8.

The chain links TRBV2 to TRBJ2-7; D gene ambiguous. CDR1 is SNHLY, CDR2 FYNNEI, per germline. This CDR3 has 13 amino acids. Trimming removed 8 bases at V and 2 bases at J, with 13 bases between. This chain's CDR3 is CASGVRRTYEQYF. In DNA form, the CDR3 reads TGTGCCAGCGGTGTCAGGCGAACCTACGAGCAGTACTTC.

A few counts support this clone. This chain uses TRBV7-9 with TRBJ2-7; D possibly corresponds to TRBD1 (6 bases). Between the trimmed V and J ends, which lost 5 bases and 4 bases, there was a span of 12 bases. Germline assignment: CDR1 SEHNR and CDR2 FQNEAQ (reference sequence). This CDR3 contains 13 residues. The CDR3 protein is CASSPGVYYEQYF. Here the CDR3 DNA reads TGTGCCAGCAGCCCAGGGGTGTATTACGAGCAGTACTTC.

The chain carries TRBV27 and TRBJ2-7; the match to TRBD2 covers 9 bases. V shed 6 bases, J shed 4 bases, and the junction held 4 bases outside the gene matches. Germline assignment: CDR1 MNHEY and CDR2 SMNVEV (reference sequence). The CDR3 contains 13 residues. The CDR3: CASSLSGGYEQYF. The DNA of the CDR3 is TGTGCCAGCAGCCTTAGCGGGGGTTACGAGCAGTACTTC.

The CDR3 reads CASRLSPSSYNEQFF. For the CDR3, the DNA is TGTGCCAGCAGACTATCCCCTAGCTCCTACAATGAGCAGTTCTTC. The rearrangement uses TRBV27 and TRBJ2-1, with D unresolved. Looked up from germline, CDR1 is MNHEY and CDR2 is SMNVEV (reference sequence). The CDR3 runs 15 residues. V was cut by 6 bases and J by 0 bases, with 12 bases left in between.

The chain recombines TRBV5-6 with TRBJ1-4; unclear D gene. The CDR3 is made up of 15 amino acids. Germline-derived CDR1 and CDR2 are SGHDT and YYEEEE. With 0 bases removed from V and 6 bases from J, the gap between germline ends came to 12 bases. The CDR3 loop reads CASSLAYGPDEKLFF. The DNA for the CDR3 is TGTGCCAGCAGCTTGGCCTATGGGCCGGATGAAAAACTGTTTTTT.

The rearrangement links TRBV28 to TRBJ1-2; D possibly corresponds to TRBD1 (6 bases). There are 15 residues in the CDR3. Germline V gene data show CDR1 as MDHEN and CDR2 as SYDVKM. Trimming removed 4 bases from V and 2 bases from J, with 14 bases in between. The CDR3 DNA reads TGTGCCAGCAGTTCCCTGTACAGGGCCAACTATGGCTACACCTTC. This encodes CASSSLYRANYGYTF.

This clone was seen more than once but under ten times. This chain joins TRBV29-1 and TRBJ2-7; D may be TRBD1 (6 bases). In germline, CDR1 is SQVTM, CDR2 ANQGSEA. The CDR3 is made up of 14 amino acids. V was clipped by 3 bases and J by 1 base, with 13 bases between them. CDR3: CSVDSGVGSYEQYF. In DNA form, the CDR3 reads TGCAGCGTTGATTCAGGGGTGGGATCCTACGAGCAGTACTTC.